These 18 T cell receptor beta chains were sequenced from one sample in a study of T-cell reconstitution after alpha-beta-depleted transplantation in children. Unique molecular identifiers were used to barcode this TCRbeta library. MiXCR, run by TCRdb on the PCR reads, gives a single entry per CDR3 protein. The sample contains around 270,000 distinct CDR3 sequences, around 9.1% of which appear only once. This material consisted of PBMCs, taken before TCRalphabeta/CD19-depleted stem cell transplant. The receptor source for this set is a boy under two years old with acute myeloid leukemia, due to receive a stem cell transplant.

This clonotype was found many times. The chain uses TRBV20-1 and TRBJ1-1; 7 positions agree with TRBD1. The length of the CDR3 is 12 residues. Germline lookup yields CDR1 DFQATT and CDR2 SNEGSKA (reference sequence). Unmatched junction bases numbered 8, after V lost 5 bases and J lost 8 bases. In nucleotides, the CDR3 is TGCAGTGCTCGACAGGGAATTACCGAAGCTTTCTTT. The encoded protein is CSARQGITEAFF.

This clonotype was seen more than once but under ten times. Its ends do not fully match the called genes, so a read error is possible. The chain links TRBV11-2 to TRBJ2-2, with 11 bases fitting TRBD2. This CDR3 contains 16 residues. Per germline, CDR1 SGHAT and CDR2 FQNNGV. CDR3 sequence (DNA): TGTGCCAGCAGCCAATCGACTAGCGGGAACGCCGGGGAGCCGTTTTTT. Translation: CASSQSTSGNAGEPFF.

This clonotype was detected ten times or more. The genes are TRBV2 and TRBJ2-2; D possibly corresponds to TRBD1 (5 bases). The CDR3 has 13 residues. From germline, CDR1 is SNHLY and CDR2 FYNNEI. The CDR3 coding sequence is TGTGCTACCAGGGCGGAAAACACCGGGGAGCTGTTTTTT. Amino acid sequence: CATRAENTGELFF.

In this sample, this clonotype turned up many times. V and J are TRBV11-2 and TRBJ2-2; D possibly corresponds to TRBD1 (5 bases). CDR1 and CDR2 from the germline V gene are SGHAT and FQNNGV. The CDR3 sequence is 17 residues long. The V end was cut by 0 bases, the J end by 2 bases, with 13 bases between. For the CDR3, the DNA is TGTGCCAGCAGCTTAGAAGGGGCCAGGGCTAACACCGGGGAGCTGTTTTTT. Protein sequence: CASSLEGARANTGELFF.

This clonotype was seen a few times. J is TRBJ2-1 and V is TRBV7-9; 8 bases fit TRBD2. CDR3 length: 14 amino acids. Germline CDR1 and CDR2: SEHNR and FQNEAQ (reference sequence). V was pared by 5 bases and J by 7 bases, with 7 bases of the junction left unmatched. Here the CDR3 DNA reads TGTGCCAGCAGCCCCCCGGGGGGGGGAAATGAGCAGTTCTTC. Translating gives CASSPPGGGNEQFF. Variable domain in full (rest from reference TRBV7-9 and TRBJ2-1): DTGVSQNPRHKITKRGQNVTFRCDPISEHNRLYWYRQTLGQGPEFLTYFQNEAQLEKSRLLSDRFSAERPKGSFSTLEIQRTEQGDSAMYLCASSPPGGGNEQFFGPGTRLTVL.

This clonotype was counted ten times or more. The V and J genes are TRBV2 and TRBJ1-5, with D uncertain. V shed 0 bases and J shed 3 bases, with 12 bases lying between them. The CDR3 has 16 residues. From germline, CDR1 is SNHLY and CDR2 FYNNEI. The CDR3 here is CASSEALRRDNQPQHF. In DNA, the CDR3 is TGTGCCAGCAGTGAAGCGCTGCGGCGGGACAATCAGCCCCAGCATTTT.

This clonotype was found many times. This rearrangement joins TRBV12-3 or TRBV12-4 to TRBJ2-7; D might be TRBD2 (6 bases). This CDR3 comprises 14 residues. Trimming removed 5 bases from V and 2 bases from J, with 13 bases in between. Written as DNA, the CDR3 is TGTGCCAGCAGTGCGGGGATAAGAACCTACGAGCAGTACTTC. This sequence encodes CASSAGIRTYEQYF.

Remarks on this clonotype: Possible read error: a much larger clone is one base away. The CDR3 loop reads CASSSVGRRTGSYYDQYF. The CDR3 nucleotides are TGCGCCAGCAGCTCGGTCGGCCGCCGGACAGGGTCCTACTACGACCAGTACTTC. V is TRBV5-1 and J is TRBJ2-7; TRBD1 matches at 8 bases. Germline CDR1 reads SGHRS; CDR2 reads YFSETQ. The CDR3 sequence is 18 residues long.

This clonotype was found many times. This chain uses TRBV9 with TRBJ1-6; D not resolved. The CDR3 has 14 residues. The germline V and J ends were trimmed by 3 bases and 6 bases, with 10 bases remaining between them. Germline values: CDR1 SGDLS, CDR2 YYNGEE. CDR3 sequence reads: CASSEGAANSPLHF. The CDR3 DNA sequence: TGTGCCAGCAGCGAGGGAGCAGCTAATTCACCCCTCCACTTT.

Many counts were recorded for this clonotype. V usage is TRBV5-1 and J usage is TRBJ2-2, with 7 bases that match TRBD1. The V segment lost 2 bases and the J segment 6 bases; nucleotides outside the gene matches: 7. CDR1 is SGHRS, CDR2 YFSETQ, per germline. The CDR3 is 15 residues long. CDR3 loop: CASSLRDRGAGELFF. CDR3 DNA sequence: TGCGCCAGCAGCTTAAGGGACAGAGGCGCCGGGGAGCTGTTTTTT.

The gene calls are TRBV3-1 and TRBJ2-7; the D gene is possibly TRBD2 (6 bases). The CDR3 runs to 13 residues. V lost 3 bases to trimming and J lost 4 bases, with 10 bases between them. CDR1 LGHDT and CDR2 YNNKEL come from the germline V gene (reference sequence). This chain's CDR3 is CASSQVAEYEQYF. The CDR3 nucleotides are TGTGCCAGCAGCCAGGTAGCGGAGTACGAGCAGTACTTC.

Many counts were recorded for this clonotype. This chain links TRBV24-1 with TRBJ2-5, with 7 nucleotides matching TRBD1. The germline V gene encodes CDR1 KGHDR and CDR2 SFDVKD. With 3 bases clipped from V and 2 bases from J, the junction kept 8 bases outside the gene matches. CDR3 length: 16 residues. This CDR3 is CATSDPKTGMQETQYF. For the CDR3, the DNA is TGTGCCACCAGTGATCCTAAGACAGGGATGCAAGAGACCCAGTACTTC.

The gene calls are TRBV2 and TRBJ2-7, with D unresolved. CDR3 size: 13 residues. The germline gives CDR1 SNHLY, CDR2 FYNNEI. Between the trimmed V and J ends, which lost 4 bases and 2 bases, there was a span of 9 bases. CDR3 protein: CASSGRQTYEQYF. For the CDR3, the DNA is TGTGCCAGCAGTGGTCGGCAGACCTACGAGCAGTACTTC.

This rearrangement joins TRBV6-1 to TRBJ1-1; D ambiguous. This CDR3 spans 11 amino acids. The V gene lost 10 bases and the J gene lost 4 bases, with 10 bases spanning the gap. Germline lookup yields CDR1 MNHNS and CDR2 SASEGT. The CDR3 sequence: CATQEVTEAFF. The DNA of the CDR3 is TGTGCCACCCAGGAGGTCACTGAAGCTTTCTTT.

This clonotype appeared a few times. The chain joins TRBV4-3 to TRBJ2-7; D is unclear. V lost 5 bases and J lost 7, with 15 bases in between. The CDR3 is made up of 13 amino acids. From germline, CDR1 is LGHNA and CDR2 YSLEER. CDR3 sequence (DNA): TGCGCCAGCAGCAAAAGTATTGATAGGGAGCAGTACTTC. Translating it yields CASSKSIDREQYF.

This clonotype appeared many times. V is TRBV29-1 and J is TRBJ2-2; no clear D. The V gene's germline CDR1 is SQVTM and CDR2 ANQGSEA. Trimming left V 7 bases short and J 5 bases short, with 14 bases between. The CDR3 is 13 amino acids. This chain's CDR3 is CSAPLRTTGELFF. DNA for the CDR3: TGCAGCGCTCCCCTCCGGACGACCGGGGAGCTGTTTTTT.

This clonotype came up many times. J is TRBJ2-3 and V is TRBV12-5, with a possible D match to TRBD1 (5 bases). Germline V gene sequence: CDR1 LGHNT, CDR2 FRNRAP. The ends were cut back, 5 bases at V and 2 bases at J, with 11 bases in the middle. The CDR3 sequence is 14 residues long. The CDR3 DNA reads TGTGCTAGTGGTCCTAGACAGTACACAGATACGCAGTATTTT. This gives the protein CASGPRQYTDTQYF.

This clonotype was counted ten times or more. V gene TRBV20-1 combines with J gene TRBJ2-5, with 8 bases that match TRBD2. Germline assignment: CDR1 DFQATT and CDR2 SNEGSKA (reference sequence). The CDR3 totals 12 residues. Unmatched junction bases numbered 3, after V lost 5 bases and J lost 4 bases. The CDR3 sequence: CSAETSVETQYF. The CDR3 DNA follows: TGCAGTGCTGAGACTAGCGTAGAGACCCAGTACTTC.